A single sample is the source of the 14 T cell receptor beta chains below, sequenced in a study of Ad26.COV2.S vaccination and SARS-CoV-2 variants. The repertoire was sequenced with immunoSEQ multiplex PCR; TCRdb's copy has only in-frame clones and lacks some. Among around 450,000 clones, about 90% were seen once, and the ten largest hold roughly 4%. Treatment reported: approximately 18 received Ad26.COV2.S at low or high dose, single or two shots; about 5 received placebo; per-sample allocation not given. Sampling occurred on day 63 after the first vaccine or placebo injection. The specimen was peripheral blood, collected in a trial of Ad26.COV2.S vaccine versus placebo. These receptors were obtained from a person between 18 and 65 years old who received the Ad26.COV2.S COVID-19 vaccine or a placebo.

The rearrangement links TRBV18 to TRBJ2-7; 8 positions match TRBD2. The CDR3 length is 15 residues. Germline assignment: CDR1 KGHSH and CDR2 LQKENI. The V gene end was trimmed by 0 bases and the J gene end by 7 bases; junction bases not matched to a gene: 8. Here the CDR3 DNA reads TGTGCCAGCTCACCACCGGCCGGGAGGGAGGGGGAGCAGTACTTC. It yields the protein CASSPPAGREGEQYF. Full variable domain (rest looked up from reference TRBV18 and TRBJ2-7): NAGVMQNPRHLVRRRGQEARLRCSPMKGHSHVYWYRQLPEEGLKFMVYLQKENIIDESGMPKERFSAEFPKEGPSILRIQQVVRGDSAAYFCASSPPAGREGEQYFGPGTRLTVT.

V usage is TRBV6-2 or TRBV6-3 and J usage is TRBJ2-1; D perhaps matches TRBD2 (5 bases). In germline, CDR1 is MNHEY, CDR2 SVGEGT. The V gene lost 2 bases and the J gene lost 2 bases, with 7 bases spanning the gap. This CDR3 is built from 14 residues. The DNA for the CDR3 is TGTGCCAGCAGTTACACCGGGACCTACAATGAGCAGTTCTTC. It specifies CASSYTGTYNEQFF.

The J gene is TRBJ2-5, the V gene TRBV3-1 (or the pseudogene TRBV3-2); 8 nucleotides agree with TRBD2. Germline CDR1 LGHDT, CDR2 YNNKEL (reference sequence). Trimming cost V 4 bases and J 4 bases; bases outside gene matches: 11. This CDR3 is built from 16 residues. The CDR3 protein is CASSPGSGRTSETQYF. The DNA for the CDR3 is TGTGCCAGCAGCCCGGGAAGCGGGAGAACTTCAGAGACCCAGTACTTC.

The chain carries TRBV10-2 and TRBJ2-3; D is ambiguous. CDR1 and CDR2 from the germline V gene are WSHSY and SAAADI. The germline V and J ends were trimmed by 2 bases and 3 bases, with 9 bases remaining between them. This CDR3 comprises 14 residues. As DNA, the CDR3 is TGCGCCAGCAGTGAGAATGGGGTTACAGATACGCAGTATTTT. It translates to CASSENGVTDTQYF.

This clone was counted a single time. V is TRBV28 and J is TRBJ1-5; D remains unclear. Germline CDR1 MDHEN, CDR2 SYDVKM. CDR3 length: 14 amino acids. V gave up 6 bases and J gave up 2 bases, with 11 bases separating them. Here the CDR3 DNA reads TGTGCCAGCAGCCCCGAGAGACGCAATCAGCCCCAGCATTTT. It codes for CASSPERRNQPQHF.

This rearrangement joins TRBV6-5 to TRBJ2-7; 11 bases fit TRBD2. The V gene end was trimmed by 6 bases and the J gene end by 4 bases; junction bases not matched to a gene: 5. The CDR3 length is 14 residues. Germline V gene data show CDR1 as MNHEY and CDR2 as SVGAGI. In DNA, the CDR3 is TGTGCCAGCAGCCGCCCTAGCGGGAGGTACGAGCAGTACTTC. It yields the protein CASSRPSGRYEQYF.

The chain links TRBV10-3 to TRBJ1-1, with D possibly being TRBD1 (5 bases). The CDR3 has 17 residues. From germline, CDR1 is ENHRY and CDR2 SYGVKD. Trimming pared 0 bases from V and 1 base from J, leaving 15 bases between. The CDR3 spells CAISESPGKGGNTEAFF. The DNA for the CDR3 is TGTGCCATCAGTGAGTCCCCAGGGAAGGGAGGGAACACTGAAGCTTTCTTT.

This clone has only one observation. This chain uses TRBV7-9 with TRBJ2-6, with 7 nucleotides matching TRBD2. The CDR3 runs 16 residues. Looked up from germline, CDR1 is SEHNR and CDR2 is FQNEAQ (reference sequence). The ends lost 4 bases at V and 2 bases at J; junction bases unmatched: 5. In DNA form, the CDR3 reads TGTGCCAGCAGCTGGGAAGGGAGGGCTGGGGCCAACGTCCTGACTTTC. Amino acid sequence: CASSWEGRAGANVLTF.

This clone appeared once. For the CDR3, the DNA is TGTGCCAGCAGTAAGACTGTAACATCCACTGAAGCTTTCTTT. This codes for CASSKTVTSTEAFF. V usage is TRBV6-5 and J usage is TRBJ1-1; no reliable D call. The V end was cut by 5 bases, the J end by 4 bases, with 14 bases between. Germline loops: CDR1 MNHEY, CDR2 SVGAGI. The length of the CDR3 is 14 residues.

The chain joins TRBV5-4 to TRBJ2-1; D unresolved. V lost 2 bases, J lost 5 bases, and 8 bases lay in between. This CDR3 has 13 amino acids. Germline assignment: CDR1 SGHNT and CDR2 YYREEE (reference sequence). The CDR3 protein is CASSFGRDNEQFF. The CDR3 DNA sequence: TGTGCCAGCAGCTTCGGACGGGACAATGAGCAGTTCTTC.

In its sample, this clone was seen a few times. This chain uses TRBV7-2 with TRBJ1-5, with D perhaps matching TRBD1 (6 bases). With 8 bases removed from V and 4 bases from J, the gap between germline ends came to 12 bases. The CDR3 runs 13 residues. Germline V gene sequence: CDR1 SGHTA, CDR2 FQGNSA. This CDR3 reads CASGTRGNQPQHF. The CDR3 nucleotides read TGTGCCAGCGGGACAAGGGGGAATCAGCCCCAGCATTTT.

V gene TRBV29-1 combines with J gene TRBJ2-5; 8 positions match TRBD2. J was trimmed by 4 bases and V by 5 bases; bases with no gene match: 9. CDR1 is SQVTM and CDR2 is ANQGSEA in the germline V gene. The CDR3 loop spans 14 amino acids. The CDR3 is CSVKMGLGLETQYF. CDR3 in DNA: TGCAGCGTTAAAATGGGACTAGGACTAGAGACCCAGTACTTC.

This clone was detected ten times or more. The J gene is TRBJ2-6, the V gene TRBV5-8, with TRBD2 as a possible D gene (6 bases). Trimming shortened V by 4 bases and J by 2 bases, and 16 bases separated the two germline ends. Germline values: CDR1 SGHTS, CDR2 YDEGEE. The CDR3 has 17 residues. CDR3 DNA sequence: TGTGCCAGCAGCCGGAGGGTGGCGGCAACTGGGGCCAACGTCCTGACTTTC. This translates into CASSRRVAATGANVLTF.

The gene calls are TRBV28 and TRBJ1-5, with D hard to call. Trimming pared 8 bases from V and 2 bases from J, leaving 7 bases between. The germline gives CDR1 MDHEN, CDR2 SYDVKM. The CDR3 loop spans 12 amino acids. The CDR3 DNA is TGTGCCAGCGATTTTGGCAATCAGCCCCAGCATTTT. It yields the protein CASDFGNQPQHF. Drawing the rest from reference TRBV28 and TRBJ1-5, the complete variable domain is DVKVTQSSRYLVKRTGEKVFLECVQDMDHENMFWYRQDPGLGLRLIYFSYDVKMKEKGDIPEGYSVSREKKERFSLILESASTNQTSMYLCASDFGNQPQHFGDGTRLSIL.